At least ten counts were recorded for the clone carrying this TCR beta chain. The antigen remains undetermined. These data originate in a study of T cells in Graves' hyperthyroidism and ophthalmopathy. Overall study context: Staff took peripheral blood when the initial diagnosis was made, before any treatment began. Study-wide results and limits: Through a model of 13 V-J features, ophthalmopathy was separated from stable hyperthyroidism. Most clonotypes expanded in the thyroid (above 0.001) were also present in blood.

Lactation, pregnancy, other autoimmune disease or uncontrolled infection led to exclusion of patients. Using RNA transcripts as the source, TCR beta CDR3 regions were amplified. When the TCR CDR3 underwent first-round RT-PCR, the HTBI primer set was used. TCRdb used MiXCR to reprocess the multiplex PCR reads, holding one entry per CDR3 protein. The table records 300,000 to 400,000 distinct CDR3 sequences, 14% of them present only once. Germline V gene lookup returns CDR1 SGHKS and CDR2 YYEKEE (reference sequence). The CDR3 sequence is 15 residues long. Unmatched junction bases numbered 4, after V lost 8 bases and J lost 0 bases.

The V call is TRBV5-5, the J call TRBJ2-2, with 10 bases matching TRBD2. The sample consisted of blood. This receptor was identified in a young woman with Graves' hyperthyroidism. The CDR3 here is CASWTSGANTGELFF. The CDR3 DNA is TGTGCCAGTTGGACTAGCGGAGCGAACACCGGGGAGCTGTTTTTT.